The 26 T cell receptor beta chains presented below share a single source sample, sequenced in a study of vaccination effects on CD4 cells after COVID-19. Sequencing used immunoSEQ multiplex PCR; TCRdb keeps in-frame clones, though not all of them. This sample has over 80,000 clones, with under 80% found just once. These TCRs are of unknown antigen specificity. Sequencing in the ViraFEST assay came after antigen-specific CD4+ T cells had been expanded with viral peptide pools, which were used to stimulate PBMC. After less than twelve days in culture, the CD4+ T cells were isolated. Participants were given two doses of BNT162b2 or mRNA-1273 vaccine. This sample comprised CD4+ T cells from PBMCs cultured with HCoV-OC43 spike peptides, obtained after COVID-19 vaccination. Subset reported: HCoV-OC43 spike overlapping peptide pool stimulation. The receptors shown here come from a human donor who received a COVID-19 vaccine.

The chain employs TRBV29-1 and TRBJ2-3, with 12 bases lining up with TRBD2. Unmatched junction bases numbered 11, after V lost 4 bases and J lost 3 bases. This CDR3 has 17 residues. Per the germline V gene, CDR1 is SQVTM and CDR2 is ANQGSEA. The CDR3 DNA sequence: TGCAGCGTTGTGCTAGCGGGGGGGCCGAGGAGGACAGATACGCAGTATTTT. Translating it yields CSVVLAGGPRRTDTQYF.

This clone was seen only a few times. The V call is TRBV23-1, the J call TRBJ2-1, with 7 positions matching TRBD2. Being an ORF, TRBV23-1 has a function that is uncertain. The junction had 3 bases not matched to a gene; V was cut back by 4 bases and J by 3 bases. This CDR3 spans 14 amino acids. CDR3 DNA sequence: TGCGCCAGCAGTCTGGGGAGGGACTACAATGAGCAGTTCTTC. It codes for CASSLGRDYNEQFF.

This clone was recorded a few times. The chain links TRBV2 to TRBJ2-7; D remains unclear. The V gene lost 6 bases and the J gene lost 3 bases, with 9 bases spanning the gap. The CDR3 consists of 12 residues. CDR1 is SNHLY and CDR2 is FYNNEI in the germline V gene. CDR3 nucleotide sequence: TGTGCCAGCAGAAGGGCTCTCTACGAGCAGTACGTC. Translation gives CASRRALYEQYV.

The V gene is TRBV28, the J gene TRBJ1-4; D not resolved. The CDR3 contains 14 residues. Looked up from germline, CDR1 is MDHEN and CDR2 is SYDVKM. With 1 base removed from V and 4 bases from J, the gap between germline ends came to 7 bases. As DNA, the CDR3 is TGTGCCAGCAGTTTATTGTTTGGTAATGAAAAACTGTTTTTT. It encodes CASSLLFGNEKLFF.

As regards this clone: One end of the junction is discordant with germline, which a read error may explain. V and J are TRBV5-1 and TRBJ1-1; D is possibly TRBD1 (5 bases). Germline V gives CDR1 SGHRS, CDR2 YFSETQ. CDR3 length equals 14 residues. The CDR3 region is CASSLVQANNEAFF. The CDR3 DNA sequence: TGCGCCAGCAGCTTGGTACAGGCAAACAATGAAGCTTTCTTT.

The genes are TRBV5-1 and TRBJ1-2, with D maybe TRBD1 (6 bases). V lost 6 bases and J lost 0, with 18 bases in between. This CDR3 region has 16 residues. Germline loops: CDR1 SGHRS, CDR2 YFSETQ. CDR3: CASNPTGSTANYGYTF. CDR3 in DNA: TGCGCCAGCAACCCGACAGGTAGTACAGCTAACTATGGCTACACCTTC.

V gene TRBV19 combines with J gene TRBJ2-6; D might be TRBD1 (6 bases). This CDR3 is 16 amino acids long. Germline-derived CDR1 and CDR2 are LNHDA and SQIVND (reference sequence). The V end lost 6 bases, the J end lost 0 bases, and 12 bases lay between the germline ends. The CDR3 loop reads CASSPRQVSGANVLTF. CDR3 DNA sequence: TGTGCCAGTAGCCCCCGACAGGTCTCTGGGGCCAACGTCCTGACTTTC.

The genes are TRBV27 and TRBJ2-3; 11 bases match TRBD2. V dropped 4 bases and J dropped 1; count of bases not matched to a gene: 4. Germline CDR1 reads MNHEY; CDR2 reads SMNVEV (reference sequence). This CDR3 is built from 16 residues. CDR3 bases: TGTGCCAGCAGTTATAGCGGGGGGGCGGGCACAGATACGCAGTATTTT. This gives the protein CASSYSGGAGTDTQYF.

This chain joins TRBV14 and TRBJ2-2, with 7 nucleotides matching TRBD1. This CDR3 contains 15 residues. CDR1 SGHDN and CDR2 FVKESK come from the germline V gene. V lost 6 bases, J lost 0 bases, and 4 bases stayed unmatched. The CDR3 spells CASSRQGSNTGELFF. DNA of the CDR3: TGTGCCAGCAGTCGACAGGGATCGAACACCGGGGAGCTGTTTTTT.

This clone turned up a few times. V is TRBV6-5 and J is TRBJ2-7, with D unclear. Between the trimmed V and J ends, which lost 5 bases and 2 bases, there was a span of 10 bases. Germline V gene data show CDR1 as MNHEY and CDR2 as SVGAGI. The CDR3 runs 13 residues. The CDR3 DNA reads TGTGCCAGCAGTCATGGACGGGCCTACGAGCAGTACGTC. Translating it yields CASSHGRAYEQYV.

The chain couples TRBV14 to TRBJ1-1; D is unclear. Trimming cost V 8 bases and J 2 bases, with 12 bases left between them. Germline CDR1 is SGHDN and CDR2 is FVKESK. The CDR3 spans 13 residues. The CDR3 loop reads CASSALPNTEAFF. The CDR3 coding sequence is TGTGCCAGCTCCGCCCTCCCAAACACTGAAGCTTTCTTT.

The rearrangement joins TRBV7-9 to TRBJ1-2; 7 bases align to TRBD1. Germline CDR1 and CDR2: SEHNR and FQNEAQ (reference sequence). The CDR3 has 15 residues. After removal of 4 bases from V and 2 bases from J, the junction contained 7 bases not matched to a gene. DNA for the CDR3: TGTGCCAGCAGCTCTAACAGGGGAGCGAACTATGGCTACACCTTC. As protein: CASSSNRGANYGYTF.

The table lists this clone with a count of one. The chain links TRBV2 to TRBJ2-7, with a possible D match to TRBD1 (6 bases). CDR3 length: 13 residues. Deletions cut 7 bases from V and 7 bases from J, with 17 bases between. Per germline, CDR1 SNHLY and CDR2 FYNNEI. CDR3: CASNLQGQGEQYV. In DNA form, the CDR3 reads TGTGCCAGCAACCTACAGGGTCAAGGAGAGCAGTACGTC.

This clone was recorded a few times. CDR3 protein: CASSLASQGRDYGYTF. In DNA, the CDR3 is TGCGCCAGCAGCTTGGCGTCACAGGGGCGCGACTATGGCTACACCTTC. This sequence joins TRBV5-1 and TRBJ1-2, with TRBD1 matching over 7 bases. Unmatched junction bases numbered 8, after V lost 0 bases and J lost 3 bases. Germline values: CDR1 SGHRS, CDR2 YFSETQ. This CDR3 comprises 16 residues.

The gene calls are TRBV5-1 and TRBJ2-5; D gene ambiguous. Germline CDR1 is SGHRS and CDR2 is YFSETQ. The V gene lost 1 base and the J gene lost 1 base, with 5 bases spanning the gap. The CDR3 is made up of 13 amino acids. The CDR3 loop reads CASSLLVQETQYF. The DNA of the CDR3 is TGCGCCAGCAGCTTGCTGGTCCAAGAGACCCAGTACTTC.

The CDR3 bases are TGTGCCAGCAGCCCCCGATTAGACTCCTACGAGCAGTACGTC. Its translation is CASSPRLDSYEQYV. The chain employs TRBV9 and TRBJ2-7, with no clear D. Germline V gene lookup returns CDR1 SGDLS and CDR2 YYNGEE. The germline V and J ends were trimmed by 4 bases and 0 bases, with 11 bases remaining between them. The CDR3 covers 14 residues.

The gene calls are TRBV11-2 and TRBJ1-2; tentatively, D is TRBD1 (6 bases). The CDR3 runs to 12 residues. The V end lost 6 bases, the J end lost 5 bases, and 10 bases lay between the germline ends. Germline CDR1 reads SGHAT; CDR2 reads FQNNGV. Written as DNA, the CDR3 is TGTGCCAGCAGTTTTCAGGGGTATGGCTACACCTTC. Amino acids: CASSFQGYGYTF.

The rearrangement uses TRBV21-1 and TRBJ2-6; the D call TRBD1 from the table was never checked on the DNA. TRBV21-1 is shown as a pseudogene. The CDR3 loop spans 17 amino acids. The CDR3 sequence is CASTGGQTSSGANVLTF. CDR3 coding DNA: TGTGCCAGCACCGGGGGACAGACGAGCTCTGGGGCCAACGTCCTGACTTTC.

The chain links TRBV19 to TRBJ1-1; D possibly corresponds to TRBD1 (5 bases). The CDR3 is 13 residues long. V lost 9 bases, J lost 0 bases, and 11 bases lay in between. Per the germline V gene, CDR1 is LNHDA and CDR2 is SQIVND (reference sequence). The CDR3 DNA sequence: TGTGCCAGCGAGACAGCTATGAACACTGAAGCTTTCTTT. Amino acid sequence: CASETAMNTEAFF.

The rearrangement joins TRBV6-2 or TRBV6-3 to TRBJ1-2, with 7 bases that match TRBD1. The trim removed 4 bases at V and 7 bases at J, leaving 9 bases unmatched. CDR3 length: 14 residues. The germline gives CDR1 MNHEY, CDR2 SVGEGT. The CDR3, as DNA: TGTGCCAGCAGTTCACAGGGGAGGTTTGCTGGCTACACCTTC. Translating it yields CASSSQGRFAGYTF.

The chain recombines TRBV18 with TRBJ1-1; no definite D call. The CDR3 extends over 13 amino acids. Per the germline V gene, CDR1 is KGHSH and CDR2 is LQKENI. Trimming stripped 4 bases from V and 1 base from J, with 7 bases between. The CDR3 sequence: CASSLSGNTEAFF. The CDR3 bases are TGTGCCAGCTCACTTTCGGGGAACACTGAAGCTTTCTTT.

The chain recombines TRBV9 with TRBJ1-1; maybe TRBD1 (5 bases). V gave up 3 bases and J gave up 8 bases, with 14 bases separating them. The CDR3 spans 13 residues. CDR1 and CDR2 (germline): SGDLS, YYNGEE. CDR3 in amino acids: CASSESEGREAFF. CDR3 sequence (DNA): TGTGCCAGCAGCGAGAGCGAGGGACGGGAAGCTTTCTTT.

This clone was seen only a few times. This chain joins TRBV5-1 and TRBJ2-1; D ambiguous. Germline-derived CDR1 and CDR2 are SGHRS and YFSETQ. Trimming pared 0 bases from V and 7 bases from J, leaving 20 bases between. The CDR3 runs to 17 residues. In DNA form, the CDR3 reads TGCGCCAGCAGCTTGGGTCGTACCGATCTAATTCGAAATGAGCAGTTCTTC. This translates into CASSLGRTDLIRNEQFF.

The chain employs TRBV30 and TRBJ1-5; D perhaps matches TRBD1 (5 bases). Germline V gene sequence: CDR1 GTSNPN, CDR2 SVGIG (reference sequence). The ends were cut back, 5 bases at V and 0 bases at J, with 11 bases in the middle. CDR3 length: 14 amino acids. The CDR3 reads CAWATVNSNQPQHF. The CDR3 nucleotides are TGTGCCTGGGCGACAGTGAATAGCAATCAGCCCCAGCATTTT. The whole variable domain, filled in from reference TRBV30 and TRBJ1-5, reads SQTIHQWPATLVQPVGSPLSLECTVEGTSNPNLYWYRQAAGRGLQLLFYSVGIGQISSEVPQNLSASRPQDRQFILSSKKLLLSDSGFYLCAWATVNSNQPQHFGDGTRLSIL.

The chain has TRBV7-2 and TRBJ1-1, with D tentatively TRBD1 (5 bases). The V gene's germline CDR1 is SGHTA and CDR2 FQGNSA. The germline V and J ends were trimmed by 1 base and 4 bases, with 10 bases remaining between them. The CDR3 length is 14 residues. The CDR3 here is CASSLGGDGTEAFF. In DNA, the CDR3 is TGTGCCAGCAGCTTAGGGGGGGACGGCACTGAAGCTTTCTTT.

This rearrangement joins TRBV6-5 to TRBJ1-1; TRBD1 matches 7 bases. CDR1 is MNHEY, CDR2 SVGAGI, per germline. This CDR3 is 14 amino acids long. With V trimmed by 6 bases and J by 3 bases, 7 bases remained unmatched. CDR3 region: CASSLEGAHTEAFF. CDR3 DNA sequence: TGTGCCAGCAGCTTAGAGGGGGCTCACACTGAAGCTTTCTTT.